A selection of T cell receptor beta chains follows, all from one sample in a study of T-cell reconstitution after alpha-beta-depleted transplantation in children. TCRdb reanalysed the PCR reads using MiXCR and keeps one entry per CDR3 protein. The sample carries some 600,000 distinct CDR3 sequences, 10% to 15% recorded once. Sequencing was performed on PBMCs, mostly from graft donor cells, taken 360 days after TCRalphabeta/CD19-depleted stem cell transplant. These receptors all stem from a male patient aged 10-17 years who had a stem cell transplant for acute myeloid leukemia, so the T cells may come from the graft donor. Both conserved end residues are part of each CDR3. A D gene is named only where the DNA matches it firmly. Clone size appears in some rows only: once, few, many, or a class for an expanded clone.

V	J	D	size	DNA	CDR3
TRBV19	TRBJ2-3	-	few	TGTGCCAGTAAATTCCTCCAGGGGAGTACAGATACGCAGTATTTT	CASKFLQGSTDTQYF
TRBV20-1	TRBJ2-5	TRBD2	few	TGCAGTGCTAGAGATCTAGCGGTACAAGAGACCCAGTACTTC	CSARDLAVQETQYF
TRBV7-3	TRBJ2-7	-	-	TGTGCCAGCAGCTTGATGAATGGTGGGTCGGGAAAGCAGTACTTC	CASSLMNGGSGKQYF
TRBV3-1	TRBJ1-1	TRBD1	few	TGTGCCAGCACCCCGGGACAGGGGCTCATGAACACTGAAGCTTTCTTT	CASTPGQGLMNTEAFF
TRBV5-1	TRBJ2-3	TRBD2	many	TGCGCCAGCAGCAAGACTAGCGGGAGGGCAGATACGCAGTATTTT	CASSKTSGRADTQYF
TRBV7-3	TRBJ2-3	TRBD2	few	TGTGCCAGCAGCACTCCTTCTAGCGGGAGGGGGATCGGCACAGATACGCAGTATTTT	CASSTPSSGRGIGTDTQYF
TRBV25-1	TRBJ1-6	-	few	TGTGCCAGCAGTGAATATGAATTGATTAATTCACCCCTCCACTTT	CASSEYELINSPLHF
TRBV28	TRBJ2-6	-	few	TGTGCCAGCAATCTTGGGTCCTCTGGGGCCAACGTCCTGACTTTC	CASNLGSSGANVLTF
TRBV7-9	TRBJ2-4	TRBD2	few	TGTGCCAGCAGCTTTAGCGGGAGAGGTGGCAAAAACATTCAGTACTTC	CASSFSGRGGKNIQYF
TRBV9	TRBJ2-3	-	many	TGTGCCAGCAGCGTAGGGGGGCTCGGTTGGGATACGCAGTATTTT	CASSVGGLGWDTQYF
TRBV7-2	TRBJ2-7	TRBD1	-	TGTGCCAGCAGCTTAGACGGGTCAGGGGGAACCCGCGAGCAGTACTTC	CASSLDGSGGTREQYF
TRBV29-1	TRBJ2-5	TRBD1	-	TGCAGCGTAGAAAGGACAGGGATCCAAGAGACCCAGTACTTC	CSVERTGIQETQYF
TRBV20-1	TRBJ2-3	TRBD2	few	TGCAGTGCTAGAGTTGCGGGAGTGGCAGATACGCAGTATTTT	CSARVAGVADTQYF
TRBV20-1	TRBJ2-3	TRBD2	few	TGCAGTGCTAGTCCCCTAGCGGGAAGCGTGGATACGCAGTATTTT	CSASPLAGSVDTQYF
TRBV28	TRBJ2-3	TRBD2	-	TGTGCCAGCAGTGCTGCGGGAGCGAGAAGAAGGACAGATACGCAGTATTTT	CASSAAGARRRTDTQYF
TRBV5-1	TRBJ1-1	-	few	TGCGCCAGCAGCTTTAGGGGACCACCAAACACCGCTGAAGCTTTCTTT	CASSFRGPPNTAEAFF
TRBV28	TRBJ2-6	TRBD1	-	TGTGCCAGCGGGGACAGGGAGGGTTCTGGGGCCAACGTCCTGACTTTC	CASGDREGSGANVLTF
TRBV29-1	TRBJ2-5	-	-	TGCAGCGTTGGTGGGGGGTCCGTTCGGGAGACCCAGTACTTC	CSVGGGSVRETQYF
TRBV28	TRBJ2-3	TRBD1	few	TGTGCCAGCAGCAAGGGACAGGGGATTCGCCCAGATACGCAGTATTTT	CASSKGQGIRPDTQYF
TRBV20-1	TRBJ2-1	-	-	TGCAGTGCTAGAGAGAGCGGATTCTTCTACAATGAGCAGTTCTTC	CSARESGFFYNEQFF
TRBV10-3	TRBJ2-3	-	many	TGTGCCATCAGTGTAGGCAGGGTGGCAGATACGCAGTATTTT	CAISVGRVADTQYF